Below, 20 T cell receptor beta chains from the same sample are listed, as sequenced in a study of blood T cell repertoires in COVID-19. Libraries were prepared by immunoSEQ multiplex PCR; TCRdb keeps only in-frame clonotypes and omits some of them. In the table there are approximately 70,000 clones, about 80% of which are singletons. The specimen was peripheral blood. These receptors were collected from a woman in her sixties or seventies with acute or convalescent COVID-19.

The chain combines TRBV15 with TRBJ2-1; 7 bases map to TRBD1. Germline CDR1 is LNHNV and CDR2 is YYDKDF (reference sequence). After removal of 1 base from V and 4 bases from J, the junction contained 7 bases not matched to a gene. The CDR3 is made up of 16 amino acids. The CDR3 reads CATSRAGQLLYNEQFF. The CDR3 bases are TGTGCCACCAGCAGAGCGGGACAGCTCCTATACAATGAGCAGTTCTTC.

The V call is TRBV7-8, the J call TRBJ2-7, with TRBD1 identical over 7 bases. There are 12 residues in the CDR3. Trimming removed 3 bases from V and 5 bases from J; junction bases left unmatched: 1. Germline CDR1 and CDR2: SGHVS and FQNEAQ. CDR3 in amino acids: CASSFDRDEQYF. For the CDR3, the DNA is TGTGCCAGCAGCTTCGACAGGGACGAGCAGTACTTC.

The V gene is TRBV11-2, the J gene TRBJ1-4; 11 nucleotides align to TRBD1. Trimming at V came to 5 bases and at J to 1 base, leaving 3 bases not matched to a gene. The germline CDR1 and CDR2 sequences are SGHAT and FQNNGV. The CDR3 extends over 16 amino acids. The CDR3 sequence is CASSPDRGRTNEKLFF. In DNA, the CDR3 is TGTGCCAGCAGCCCGGACAGGGGGCGAACTAATGAAAAACTGTTTTTT.

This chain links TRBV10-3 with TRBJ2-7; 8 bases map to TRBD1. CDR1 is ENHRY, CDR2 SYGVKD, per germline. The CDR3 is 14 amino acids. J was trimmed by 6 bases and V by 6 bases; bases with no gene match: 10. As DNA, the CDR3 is TGTGCCATCAGACCTGCGACAGGGGACTCCGAGCAGTACTTC. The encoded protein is CAIRPATGDSEQYF.

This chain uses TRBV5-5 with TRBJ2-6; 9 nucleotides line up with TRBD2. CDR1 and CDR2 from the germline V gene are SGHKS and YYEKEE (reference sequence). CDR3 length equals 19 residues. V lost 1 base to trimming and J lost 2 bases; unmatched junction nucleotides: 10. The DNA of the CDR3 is TGTGCCAGCAGCTTGCTAGCGGGAACAACCCTCCCTGGGGCCAACGTCCTGACTTTC. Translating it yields CASSLLAGTTLPGANVLTF.

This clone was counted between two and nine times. Here the CDR3 reads CASSTQTGRGQPQHF. The CDR3 DNA follows: TGTGCCAGTAGTACACAAACAGGGAGGGGACAGCCCCAGCATTTT. This rearrangement joins TRBV19 to TRBJ1-5, with D perhaps TRBD1 (6 bases). Trimming left V 4 bases short and J 7 bases short, with 17 bases between. Germline values: CDR1 LNHDA, CDR2 SQIVND (reference sequence). CDR3 size: 15 residues.

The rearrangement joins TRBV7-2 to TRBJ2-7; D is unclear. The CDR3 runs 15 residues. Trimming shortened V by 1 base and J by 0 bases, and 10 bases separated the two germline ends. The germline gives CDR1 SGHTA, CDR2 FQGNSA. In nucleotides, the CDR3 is TGTGCCAGCAGCTTAGGACTCGGAAGCTCCTACGAGCAGTACTTC. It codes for CASSLGLGSSYEQYF.

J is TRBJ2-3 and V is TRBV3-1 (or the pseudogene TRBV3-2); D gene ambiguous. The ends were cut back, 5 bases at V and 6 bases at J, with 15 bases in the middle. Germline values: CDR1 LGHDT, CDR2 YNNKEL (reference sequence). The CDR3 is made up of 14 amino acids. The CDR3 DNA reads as TGTGCCAGCAGCAAACGCTCCGTGGCTGATACGCAGTATTTT. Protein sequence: CASSKRSVADTQYF.

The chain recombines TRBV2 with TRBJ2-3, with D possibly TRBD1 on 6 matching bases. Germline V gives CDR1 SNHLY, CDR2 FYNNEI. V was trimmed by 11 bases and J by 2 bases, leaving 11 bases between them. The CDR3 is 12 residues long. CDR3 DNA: TGTGCCGGGGGCGGAACCACAGATACGCAGTATTTT. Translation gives CAGGGTTDTQYF.

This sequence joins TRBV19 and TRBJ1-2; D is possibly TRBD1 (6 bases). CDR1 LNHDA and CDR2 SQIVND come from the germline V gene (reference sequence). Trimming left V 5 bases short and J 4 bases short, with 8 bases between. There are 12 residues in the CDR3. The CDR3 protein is CASSPGAYGYTF. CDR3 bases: TGTGCCAGTAGTCCAGGGGCCTATGGCTACACCTTC.

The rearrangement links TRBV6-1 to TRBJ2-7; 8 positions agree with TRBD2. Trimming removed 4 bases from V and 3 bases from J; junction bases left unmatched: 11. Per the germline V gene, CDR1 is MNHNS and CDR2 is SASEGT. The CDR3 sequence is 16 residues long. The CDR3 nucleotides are TGTGCCAGCAGTGGTGAGATAAGCGGGAGTTACTACGAGCAGTACTTC. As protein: CASSGEISGSYYEQYF.

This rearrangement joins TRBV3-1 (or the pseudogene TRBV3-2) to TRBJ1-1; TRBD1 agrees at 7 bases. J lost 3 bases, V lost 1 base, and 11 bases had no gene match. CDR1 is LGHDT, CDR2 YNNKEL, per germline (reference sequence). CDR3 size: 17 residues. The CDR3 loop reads CASSQGYRGHPDTEAFF. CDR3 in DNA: TGTGCCAGCAGCCAAGGATACAGGGGCCATCCGGACACTGAAGCTTTCTTT.

The DNA of the CDR3 is TGTGCCATCAGCGGAACAGACAACACCGGGGAGCTGTTTTTT. This codes for CAISGTDNTGELFF. This rearrangement joins TRBV10-3 to TRBJ2-2; D gene ambiguous. Trimming removed 6 bases from V and 2 bases from J, with 10 bases in between. The CDR3 has 14 residues. From germline, CDR1 is ENHRY and CDR2 SYGVKD.

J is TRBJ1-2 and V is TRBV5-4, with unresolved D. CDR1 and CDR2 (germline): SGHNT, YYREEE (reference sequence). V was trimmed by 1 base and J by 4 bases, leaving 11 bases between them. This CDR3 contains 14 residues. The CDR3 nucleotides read TGTGCCAGCAGCTTGTCCCCGCGGAGCTATGGCTACACCTTC. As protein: CASSLSPRSYGYTF.

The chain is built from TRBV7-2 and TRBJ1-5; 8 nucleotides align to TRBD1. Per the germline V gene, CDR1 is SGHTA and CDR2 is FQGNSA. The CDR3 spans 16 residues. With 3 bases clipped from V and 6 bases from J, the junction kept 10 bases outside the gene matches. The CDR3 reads CASSFLGAGGGQPQHF. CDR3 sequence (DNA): TGTGCCAGCAGCTTTCTCGGGGCAGGGGGCGGTCAGCCCCAGCATTTT.

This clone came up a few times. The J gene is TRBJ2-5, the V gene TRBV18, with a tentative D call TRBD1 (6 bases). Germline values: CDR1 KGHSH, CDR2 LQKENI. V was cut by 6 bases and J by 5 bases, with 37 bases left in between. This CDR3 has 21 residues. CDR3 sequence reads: CASSPSHTELLSGQLPETQYF. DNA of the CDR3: TGTGCCAGCTCGCCAAGTCATACGGAACTCCTCTCAGGACAGCTCCCGGAGACCCAGTACTTC.

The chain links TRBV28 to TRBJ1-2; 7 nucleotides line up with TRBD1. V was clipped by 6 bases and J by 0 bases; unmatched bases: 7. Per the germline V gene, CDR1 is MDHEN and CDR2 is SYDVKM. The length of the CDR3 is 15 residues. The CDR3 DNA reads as TGTGCCAGCAGCCCCCAGGGGGTCGCTAACTATGGCTACACCTTC. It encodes CASSPQGVANYGYTF.

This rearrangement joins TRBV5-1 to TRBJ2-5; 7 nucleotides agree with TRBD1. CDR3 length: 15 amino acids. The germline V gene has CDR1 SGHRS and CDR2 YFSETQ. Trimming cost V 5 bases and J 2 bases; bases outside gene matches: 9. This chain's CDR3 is CASSEKGAVQETQYF. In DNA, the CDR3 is TGCGCCAGCAGTGAGAAGGGGGCAGTTCAAGAGACCCAGTACTTC. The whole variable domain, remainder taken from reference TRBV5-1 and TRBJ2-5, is KAGVTQTPRYLIKTRGQQVTLSCSPISGHRSVSWYQQTPGQGLQFLFEYFSETQRNKGNFPGRFSGRQFSNSRSEMNVSTLELGDSALYLCASSEKGAVQETQYFGPGTRLLVL.

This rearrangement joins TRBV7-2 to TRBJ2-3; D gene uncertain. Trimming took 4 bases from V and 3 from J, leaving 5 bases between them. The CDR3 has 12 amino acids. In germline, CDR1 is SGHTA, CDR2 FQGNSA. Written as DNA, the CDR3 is TGTGCCAGCAGCTCCAATACAGATACGCAGTATTTT. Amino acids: CASSSNTDTQYF.

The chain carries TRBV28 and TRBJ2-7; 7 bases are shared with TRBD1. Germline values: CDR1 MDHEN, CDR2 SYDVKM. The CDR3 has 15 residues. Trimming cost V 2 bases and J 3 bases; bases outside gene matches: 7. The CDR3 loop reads CASSLPGQPSYEQYF. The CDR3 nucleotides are TGTGCCAGCAGTTTACCGGGACAGCCAAGCTACGAGCAGTACTTC.